Shown below are 2 T cell receptor beta chains from a single sample sequenced in a study of follicular helper T cells after annual influenza vaccination. This sample's time point: 2015-2016 season, pre-vaccination. Here immunoSEQ multiplex PCR was the method, and the copy in TCRdb shows in-frame clones only, minus some. The sample yields some 14,000 clones, 65% to 85% seen once. The sequences come from CXCR5- memory CD4+ T cells sorted from blood, collected on the day of influenza vaccination. Receptors were obtained from an adult who received the influenza vaccine.

In this sample, this clone turned up once. The chain links TRBV25-1 to TRBJ2-7; D gene ambiguous. The V gene's germline CDR1 is MGHDK and CDR2 SYGVNS. This CDR3 is built from 14 residues. The V end was cut by 1 base, the J end by 7 bases, with 14 bases between. In nucleotides, the CDR3 is TGTGCCAGCAGTGAATTTGGGGATTTGTGGGAGCAGTACTTC. It yields the protein CASSEFGDLWEQYF.

This chain joins TRBV30 and TRBJ2-7, with 8 bases lining up with TRBD1. The V segment lost 5 bases and the J segment 5 bases; nucleotides outside the gene matches: 5. Germline V CDR1 and CDR2: GTSNPN, SVGIG (reference sequence). This CDR3 contains 12 residues. The CDR3 nucleotides are TGTGCCTGGGGACAGGGCTCGGACGAGCAGTACTTC. This encodes CAWGQGSDEQYF.